This TCR beta chain was obtained from a study of blood T cells in healthy people across ages. CDR1 and CDR2 (germline): SNHLY, FYNNEI. There are 18 residues in the CDR3. V shed 6 bases and J shed 2 bases, with 20 bases lying between them. Primed by a sample-barcoded 5' primer and a J-beta primer mix, a second PCR proceeded for roughly 7 to 12 cycles. One entry per CDR3 protein, called by TCRdb with MiXCR from the 5' RACE reads. The profile shows 650,000 to 1,000,000 distinct CDR3 sequences, roughly 40% of them singletons. The J gene is TRBJ2-6, the V gene TRBV2; D may correspond to TRBD1 or TRBD2 (5 bases each). The TCR originated in a man aged 18-30 years in good health. Input material: blood. CDR3 sequence: CASRENQGPLAGANVLTF. CDR3 nucleotides: TGTGCCAGCAGAGAAAACCAGGGTCCACTAGCTGGGGCCAACGTCCTGACTTTC.